This T cell receptor beta chain was recorded in a study of Graves' ophthalmopathy and Graves' hyperthyroidism. Study-wide background: By definition, stable hyperthyroidism involved no ophthalmopathy within 18 months of follow-up. Study results and caveats: Blood repertoires reportedly contained most expanded thyroid clonotypes above 0.001 frequency.

Lactation, pregnancy, uncontrolled infections and other autoimmune diseases were all grounds for excluding patients. CDR3 regions of TCR beta were amplified from RNA transcripts. HTBI primers primed a first-round RT-PCR, and a second-round multiplex PCR followed. TCRdb reprocessed the multiplex PCR reads via MiXCR and lists one record per CDR3 protein. This sample has over a million distinct CDR3 sequences, with roughly two fifths found just once. Notes on this clonotype: Its target is unknown.

The sequence was obtained from an adult man with Graves' hyperthyroidism. The sample was peripheral blood or thyroid tissue (not recorded which).

The CDR3 protein is CSVLGQGMSEAFF. CDR3 DNA: TGCAGCGTTCTGGGACAGGGGATGTCTGAAGCTTTCTTT. The rearrangement joins TRBV29-1 to TRBJ1-1, with TRBD1 matching 10 bases. After removal of 5 bases from V and 6 bases from J, the junction contained 6 bases not matched to a gene. The CDR3 runs 13 residues. Germline V gives CDR1 SQVTM, CDR2 ANQGSEA. The whole variable domain, filled in from reference TRBV29-1 and TRBJ1-1, reads SAVISQKPSRDICQRGTSLTIQCQVDSQVTMMFWYRQQPGQSLTLIATANQGSEATYESGFVIDKFPISRPNLTFSTLTVSNMSPEDSSIYLCSVLGQGMSEAFFGQGTRLTVV.